Sequencing of this T cell receptor (beta chain) was carried out in a study of blood T cells in healthy people across ages. Trimming cost V 5 bases and J 5 bases; bases outside gene matches: 3. Germline CDR1 and CDR2: MDHEN and SYDVKM. The CDR3 has 13 amino acids. The use of a sample-barcoded 5' primer and a J-beta primer mix characterized a second PCR of 7 to 11 cycles. A tag from a template-switch adaptor with 12 random nucleotides marked each cDNA molecule. MiXCR was run by TCRdb on the 5' RACE reads, yielding one entry per CDR3 protein. Of approximately 830,000 distinct CDR3 sequences in the sample, 62% are singletons; the top ten hold approximately 30%.

V is TRBV28 and J is TRBJ1-5; TRBD1 matches 7 bases. Sequences were obtained from blood. This sequence was found in a young man in good health. The CDR3 is CASSPGTDQPQHF. In DNA form, the CDR3 reads TGTGCCAGCAGTCCCGGGACAGATCAGCCCCAGCATTTT. The full variable domain, with the rest looked up from reference TRBV28 and TRBJ1-5, is DVKVTQSSRYLVKRTGEKVFLECVQDMDHENMFWYRQDPGLGLRLIYFSYDVKMKEKGDIPEGYSVSREKKERFSLILESASTNQTSMYLCASSPGTDQPQHFGDGTRLSIL.